This is a list of T cell receptor beta chains from one sample in a study of neurological immune-mediated disorders. A single record per CDR3 protein comes from TCRdb applying MiXCR to the 5' RACE reads. Among more than 40,000 distinct CDR3 sequences listed, 9.5% to 15% were seen once. Sequencing was performed on PBMCs. Receptor source: a male donor with HTLV-1-associated myelopathy (HAM/TSP). The CDR3 runs from the conserved cysteine through the conserved F or W. D genes are given only for firm matches. Expanded clones get a size class; other rows say once, few or many, or leave the size out.

j_gene | v_gene | d_gene | abundance | CDR3aa | CDR3nt
TRBJ2-3 | TRBV10-3 | NA | few | CAISEWGGGGTDTQYF | TGTGCCATCAGTGAGTGGGGTGGAGGGGGCACAGATACGCAGTATTTT
TRBJ2-7 | TRBV14 | NA | NA | CASSQVQVEQYF | TGTGCCAGCAGCCAAGTACAGGTTGAGCAGTACTTC
TRBJ2-1 | TRBV16 | TRBD2 | many | CASHDFSGGSNEQFF | TGTGCCAGCCATGACTTCAGCGGGGGGTCCAATGAGCAGTTCTTC
TRBJ2-7 | TRBV11-3 | NA | many | CASSDFYEQYF | TGTGCCAGCAGCGACTTCTACGAGCAGTACTTC
TRBJ2-5 | TRBV4-3 | NA | few | CASSRTTDETQYF | TGCGCCAGCAGCCGAACTACGGATGAGACCCAGTACTTC
TRBJ1-1 | TRBV10-3 | NA | many | CAISAGQWNTEAFF | TGTGCCATCAGTGCTGGACAGTGGAACACTGAAGCTTTCTTT
TRBJ1-5 | TRBV6-5 | NA | few | CASSYMAVSNQPQHF | TGTGCCAGCAGTTACATGGCCGTTAGCAATCAGCCCCAGCATTTT
TRBJ2-6 | TRBV5-6 | NA | many | CASSPRLFSSGANVLTF | TGTGCCAGCAGCCCCAGACTATTCAGCTCTGGGGCCAACGTCCTGACTTTC
TRBJ2-5 | TRBV7-2 | TRBD1 | many | CASSTEDRGRETQYF | TGTGCCAGCAGCACGGAAGACAGGGGACGAGAGACCCAGTACTTC
TRBJ2-6 | TRBV5-1 | NA | many | CASSFGGPGANVLTF | TGCGCCAGCAGCTTTGGGGGACCTGGGGCCAACGTCCTGACTTTC
TRBJ2-1 | TRBV20-1 | NA | NA | CSGGLRGGSYNEQFF | TGCAGTGGGGGGCTGCGCGGCGGCTCCTACAATGAGCAGTTCTTC
TRBJ1-1 | TRBV7-2 | NA | few | CASSLFQEGTEAFF | TGTGCCAGCAGCTTATTTCAGGAGGGCACTGAAGCTTTCTTT
TRBJ1-5 | TRBV5-1 | TRBD1 | many | CASRGLPDRGQPQHF | TGCGCCAGCAGGGGACTCCCCGACAGGGGTCAGCCCCAGCATTTT
TRBJ2-7 | TRBV9 | TRBD1 | many | CASSDLDRGGLQYF | TGTGCCAGCAGCGACCTGGACAGGGGAGGATTGCAGTACTTC
TRBJ1-1 | TRBV7-2 | NA | many | CASSLDHREETEAFF | TGTGCCAGCAGCTTAGACCACAGGGAGGAAACTGAAGCTTTCTTT
TRBJ1-4 | TRBV7-2 | NA | many | CASSFRAPDEKLFF | TGTGCCAGCAGCTTCCGGGCCCCTGATGAAAAACTGTTTTTT
TRBJ2-5 | TRBV6-6 | TRBD1 | many | CASSYSGTGGIHGETQYF | TGTGCCAGCAGTTACTCCGGGACAGGGGGCATCCATGGAGAGACCCAGTACTTC
TRBJ2-5 | TRBV15 | TRBD2 | many | CATSRGPSGGSPEAQYF | TGTGCCACCAGCAGAGGCCCTAGCGGGGGCTCCCCAGAAGCCCAGTACTTC
TRBJ2-7 | TRBV11-2 | TRBD1 | few | CASSQMWTGNTYEQYF | TGTGCCAGCAGCCAAATGTGGACAGGGAACACCTACGAGCAGTACTTC
TRBJ1-3 | TRBV3-1 | NA | many | CASSAYRKLDTIYF | TGTGCCAGCAGCGCTTACCGGAAGTTAGACACCATATATTTT
TRBJ1-2 | TRBV7-2 | TRBD1 | many | CASSLTRQGYYGYTF | TGTGCCAGCAGCTTAACACGACAGGGATACTATGGCTACACCTTC
TRBJ1-1 | TRBV6-2/TRBV6-3 | NA | many | CASSSGGGRTTEAFF | TGTGCCAGCAGTTCCGGGGGCGGACGGACCACTGAAGCTTTCTTT
TRBJ2-1 | TRBV29-1 | NA | few | CSVAASGHNNEQFF | TGCAGCGTTGCTGCGAGCGGACATAACAATGAGCAGTTCTTC
TRBJ1-5 | TRBV14 | NA | NA | CASSQDPGRHQPQHF | TGTGCCAGCAGCCAAGATCCAGGGAGGCATCAGCCCCAGCATTTT
TRBJ1-1 | TRBV4-3 | NA | many | CASSRVQGNTEAFF | TGCGCCAGCAGCCGAGTACAGGGTAACACTGAAGCTTTCTTT
TRBJ1-1 | TRBV6-5 | NA | many | CASSYSSSGASNTEAFF | TGTGCCAGCAGTTACTCGAGTAGTGGGGCCTCGAACACTGAAGCTTTCTTT
TRBJ2-7 | TRBV20-1 | NA | many | CSAKGGSDSYEQYF | TGCAGTGCTAAGGGGGGATCCGACAGCTACGAGCAGTACTTC
TRBJ2-7 | TRBV5-1 | NA | many | CASSLQDSRDEQYF | TGCGCCAGCAGCTTGCAAGACAGCCGGGACGAGCAGTACTTC
TRBJ2-7 | TRBV28 | TRBD1 | many | CASSLPKTGVRTYEQYF | TGTGCCAGCAGTTTACCCAAAACAGGGGTTCGTACCTACGAGCAGTACTTC
TRBJ2-7 | TRBV5-1 | TRBD1 | many | CASSSGDRGLNEQYF | TGCGCCAGCAGCTCAGGGGACAGGGGGCTCAACGAGCAGTACTTC
TRBJ2-1 | TRBV2 | TRBD1 | many | CASNGAGGQMDEQFF | TGTGCCAGCAACGGGGCAGGGGGCCAGATGGATGAGCAGTTCTTC